Listed below are T cell receptor beta chains from one sample, sequenced in a study of OX40 agonist ivuxolimab in advanced cancers. Generated by immunoSEQ multiplex PCR, the TCRdb table keeps only in-frame clones and is missing some. This sample has roughly 60,000 clones, with about nine tenths found just once. The material was CD4+ or CD8+ T cells sorted from blood, obtained in a trial of the OX40 agonist ivuxolimab. These receptors were collected from an adult with an advanced solid tumor such as melanoma, head and neck, liver or kidney cancer. Each CDR3 is given with its conserved first and last residue. The D gene is left open where the match is weak. Only part of the rows carry a size: once, few, many, or a class if the clone is expanded.

size: .; J: TRBJ1-6; D: .; V: TRBV27; CDR3: CASRGDGSSYNSPLHF; DNA: TGTGCCAGCAGGGGGGACGGGAGCTCCTATAATTCACCCCTCCACTTT
size: .; J: TRBJ1-3; D: .; V: TRBV21-1; CDR3: CASSKAPLRVTGNFNTIYF; DNA: TGTGCCAGCAGCAAAGCGCCTTTGAGGGTTACAGGGAACTTCAACACCATATATTTT
size: .; J: TRBJ1-1; D: TRBD1; V: TRBV18; CDR3: CASSPSVTGRNTEAFF; DNA: TGTGCCAGCTCACCTTCCGTGACAGGGAGGAACACTGAAGCTTTCTTT
size: .; J: TRBJ1-1; D: .; V: TRBV10-1; CDR3: CASSESPGNTEAFF; DNA: TGCGCCAGCAGTGAGTCGCCAGGGAACACTGAAGCTTTCTTT
size: once; J: TRBJ2-7; D: TRBD1; V: TRBV6-6; CDR3: CASGTGRVSYEQYF; DNA: TGTGCCAGCGGGACAGGAAGAGTGTCCTACGAGCAGTACTTC
size: .; J: TRBJ2-2; D: .; V: TRBV28; CDR3: CASSMTGNTGELFF; DNA: TGTGCCAGCAGCATGACAGGGAACACCGGGGAGCTGTTTTTT
size: .; J: TRBJ1-2; D: TRBD1; V: TRBV19; CDR3: CASSTPPLTGVSHGYTF; DNA: TGTGCCAGTAGTACGCCTCCCTTGACAGGGGTCTCGCATGGCTACACCTTC
size: .; J: TRBJ1-2; D: .; V: TRBV18; CDR3: CASSPTVNYGYTF; DNA: TGTGCCAGCTCACCAACGGTTAACTATGGCTACACCTTC
size: .; J: TRBJ1-6; D: .; V: TRBV7-2; CDR3: CASSVDLTGSPLHF; DNA: TGTGCCAGCAGCGTGGACTTAACCGGTTCACCCCTCCACTTT
size: .; J: TRBJ2-7; D: .; V: TRBV19; CDR3: CASSIDGQGPYEQYF; DNA: TGTGCCAGTAGTATAGATGGGCAGGGCCCCTACGAGCAGTACTTC
size: .; J: TRBJ2-3; D: .; V: TRBV25-1; CDR3: CASGPLSTDTQYF; DNA: TGTGCCAGCGGCCCGCTTAGCACAGATACGCAGTATTTT
size: .; J: TRBJ2-5; D: .; V: TRBV5-1; CDR3: CASSLGPQIKETQYF; DNA: TGCGCCAGCAGCTTGGGGCCCCAAATCAAAGAGACCCAGTACTTC
size: .; J: TRBJ2-7; D: TRBD1; V: TRBV5-1; CDR3: CASSSEDRYVDEQYF; DNA: TGCGCCAGCAGCTCCGAGGACAGGTATGTGGACGAGCAGTACTTC
size: once; J: TRBJ2-2; D: TRBD1; V: TRBV14; CDR3: CASSQDLGRGLNTGELFF; DNA: TGTGCCAGCAGCCAAGACCTCGGTAGGGGGCTCAACACCGGGGAGCTGTTTTTT
size: .; J: TRBJ1-2; D: .; V: TRBV25-1; CDR3: CASSENVGGRDGYTF; DNA: TGTGCCAGCAGTGAAAATGTGGGGGGCCGGGATGGCTACACCTTC
size: .; J: TRBJ1-1; D: .; V: TRBV6-4; CDR3: CASSYQPVDGKAFF; DNA: TGTGCCAGCAGCTACCAGCCTGTCGACGGAAAAGCTTTCTTT
size: .; J: TRBJ2-5; D: .; V: TRBV2; CDR3: CASSVAGTAYQETQYF; DNA: TGTGCCAGCAGTGTGGCAGGGACGGCGTACCAAGAGACCCAGTACTTC
size: .; J: TRBJ2-7; D: TRBD1; V: TRBV4-2; CDR3: CASSPTDRQSSYEQYF; DNA: TGTGCCAGCAGCCCCACGGACAGGCAGAGCTCCTACGAGCAGTACTTC
size: .; J: TRBJ2-2; D: TRBD2; V: TRBV7-9; CDR3: CASSSLTSLNTGELFF; DNA: TGTGCCAGCAGCTCATTGACTAGCCTGAACACCGGGGAGCTGTTTTTT
size: .; J: TRBJ2-3; D: TRBD2; V: TRBV19; CDR3: CASSIRLAGVRTDTQYF; DNA: TGTGCCAGTAGTATTCGCCTAGCGGGAGTAAGGACAGATACGCAGTATTTT
size: once; J: TRBJ2-5; D: TRBD1; V: TRBV5-1; CDR3: CASSLADRGDETQYF; DNA: TGCGCCAGCAGCTTGGCTGACAGGGGGGACGAGACCCAGTACTTC
size: few; J: TRBJ2-2; D: .; V: TRBV7-3; CDR3: CASSLTYPANTGELFF; DNA: TGTGCCAGCAGCTTAACCTACCCAGCGAACACCGGGGAGCTGTTTTTT
size: .; J: TRBJ2-7; D: TRBD1; V: TRBV7-9; CDR3: CATGVGQIYEQYF; DNA: TGTGCCACAGGAGTGGGACAGATCTACGAGCAGTACTTC
size: .; J: TRBJ2-7; D: .; V: TRBV18; CDR3: CASSPRRGPDEQYF; DNA: TGTGCCAGCTCACCGCGGAGGGGTCCCGACGAGCAGTACTTC
size: .; J: TRBJ2-7; D: .; V: TRBV18; CDR3: CASSPGGAGGEQYF; DNA: TGTGCCAGCTCACCAGGGGGGGCTGGGGGCGAGCAGTACTTC
size: .; J: TRBJ2-2; D: .; V: TRBV25-1; CDR3: CASSDSRGWIGELFF; DNA: TGTGCCAGCAGTGATTCGAGGGGGTGGATCGGGGAGCTGTTTTTT